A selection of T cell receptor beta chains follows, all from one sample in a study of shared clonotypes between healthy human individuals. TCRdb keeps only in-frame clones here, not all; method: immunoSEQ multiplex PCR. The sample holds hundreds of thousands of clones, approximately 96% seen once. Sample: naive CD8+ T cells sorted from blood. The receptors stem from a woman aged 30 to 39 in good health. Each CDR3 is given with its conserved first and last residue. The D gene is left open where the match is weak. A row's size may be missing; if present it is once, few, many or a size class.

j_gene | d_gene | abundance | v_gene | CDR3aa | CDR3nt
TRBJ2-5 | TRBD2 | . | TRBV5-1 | CASSPDRGDAETQYF | TGCGCCAGCAGCCCCGATCGGGGGGACGCAGAGACCCAGTACTTC
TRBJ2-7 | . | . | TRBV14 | CASSQDIRDEQYF | TGTGCCAGCAGCCAAGATATCAGGGACGAGCAGTACTTC
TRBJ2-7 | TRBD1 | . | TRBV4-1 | CASSRSGTGGGPYEQYF | TGCGCCAGCAGCCGATCAGGGACAGGGGGGGGACCCTACGAGCAGTACTTC
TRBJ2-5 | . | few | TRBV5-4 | CASSLESEETQYF | TGTGCCAGCAGCTTGGAATCGGAAGAGACCCAGTACTTC
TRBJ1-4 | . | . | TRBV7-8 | CASSTRQDSNEKLFF | TGTGCCAGCAGCACTCGACAGGATTCTAATGAAAAACTGTTTTTT
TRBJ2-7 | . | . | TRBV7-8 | CASSLPLLFTYEQYF | TGTGCCAGCAGCTTACCCCTACTCTTCACCTACGAGCAGTACTTC
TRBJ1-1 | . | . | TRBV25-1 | CASSAWTTEAFF | TGTGCCAGCAGTGCATGGACGACTGAAGCTTTCTTT
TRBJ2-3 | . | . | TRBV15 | CATSRGGVSTDTQYF | TGTGCCACCAGCAGAGGAGGGGTAAGCACAGATACGCAGTATTTT
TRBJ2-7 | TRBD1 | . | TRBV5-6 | CASSLFGTGALILDEQYF | TGTGCCAGCAGCTTGTTCGGGACAGGGGCTCTTATCTTGGACGAGCAGTACTTC
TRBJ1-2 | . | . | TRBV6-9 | CASSPGSHRAWGSYTF | TGTGCCAGCAGTCCTGGCTCCCACAGGGCTTGGGGGAGCTACACCTTC
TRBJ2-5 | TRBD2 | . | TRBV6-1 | CASSDTREATGETQYF | TGTGCCAGCAGTGACACGCGGGAGGCCACCGGGGAGACCCAGTACTTC
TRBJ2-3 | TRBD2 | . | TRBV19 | CASSTRAGSNWDTQYF | TGTGCCAGTAGTACCCGAGCGGGGTCAAACTGGGATACGCAGTATTTT
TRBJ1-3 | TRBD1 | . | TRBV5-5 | CASSLDRDVGNTIYF | TGTGCCAGCAGCCTTGACAGGGACGTTGGAAACACCATATATTTT
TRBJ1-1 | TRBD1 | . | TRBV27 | CASSFRDPRTGAEAFF | TGTGCCAGCAGTTTCAGGGACCCACGAACAGGGGCTGAAGCTTTCTTT
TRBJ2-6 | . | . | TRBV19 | CASSIKYPTGSSGANVLTF | TGTGCCAGTAGTATAAAGTATCCGACAGGCAGCTCTGGGGCCAACGTCCTGACTTTC
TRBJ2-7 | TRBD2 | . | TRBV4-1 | CASSQVAGVTYEQYF | TGCGCCAGCAGCCAAGTAGCGGGAGTTACCTACGAGCAGTACTTC
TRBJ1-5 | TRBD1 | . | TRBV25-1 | CASRGQGPNQPQHF | TGTGCCAGCAGGGGACAGGGCCCAAATCAGCCCCAGCATTTT
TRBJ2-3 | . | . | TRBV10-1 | CASSVGTYTDTQYF | TGCGCCAGCAGTGTCGGGACTTACACAGATACGCAGTATTTT
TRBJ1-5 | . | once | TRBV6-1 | CASFEGTSGQPQHF | TGTGCCAGCTTCGAAGGGACTTCAGGCCAGCCCCAGCATTTT
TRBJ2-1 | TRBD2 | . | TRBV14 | CASSPQLGGNEQFF | TGTGCCAGCAGCCCCCAATTGGGGGGGAATGAGCAGTTCTTC
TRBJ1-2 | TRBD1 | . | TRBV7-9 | CASSLPTGGHYGYTF | TGTGCCAGCAGCCTTCCGACAGGGGGCCACTATGGCTACACCTTC
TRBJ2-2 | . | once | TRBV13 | CASSLGGTTGELFF | TGTGCCAGCAGCCTTGGAGGGACAACCGGGGAGCTGTTTTTT
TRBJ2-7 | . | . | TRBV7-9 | CASSPDSSYEQYF | TGTGCCAGCAGCCCTGACAGTTCCTACGAGCAGTACTTC
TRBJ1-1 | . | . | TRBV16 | CASSNTSTEAFF | TGTGCCAGCAGCAACACGAGCACTGAAGCTTTCTTT
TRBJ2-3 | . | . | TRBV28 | CASTPGDTQYF | TGTGCCAGCACCCCCGGGGATACGCAGTATTTT
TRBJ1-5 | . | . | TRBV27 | CASSLSGYSNQPQHF | TGTGCCAGCAGTTTATCAGGTTATAGCAATCAGCCCCAGCATTTT
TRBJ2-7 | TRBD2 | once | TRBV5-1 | CASSPRLAGGPRYEQYF | TGCGCCAGCAGCCCCAGACTAGCGGGAGGGCCACGGTACGAGCAGTACTTC